This T cell receptor (beta chain) was captured in a study of T cell responses to AZD1222 COVID-19 vaccine. This table comes from immunoSEQ multiplex PCR, and its TCRdb copy is limited to in-frame clones, with some not included. Of 150,000 to 200,000 clones listed, 80% to 90% were seen once; the top ten hold roughly 6%. The germline V gene encodes CDR1 SGHDT and CDR2 YYEEEE. Unmatched junction bases numbered 9, after V lost 4 bases and J lost 6 bases. The CDR3 runs to 16 residues. The clonotype was recovered from an adult in good health. The chain is built from TRBV5-6 and TRBJ1-3; TRBD1 matches at 11 bases. The sample consisted of peripheral blood, taken on day 0 of AZD1222 vaccination. DNA for the CDR3: TGTGCCAGCAGCGGGCTGGGACAGGGGGGAAAAAACACCATATATTTT. It is translated as CASSGLGQGGKNTIYF.